The subject of this entry is one TCR beta chain. Its antigen is not identified. The data derive from a study of T cell repertoires in aging, cancer and after chemotherapy. Study outcomes and limitations: Rebound thymic output was suggested by rising median generation probability during chemotherapy in each cancer cohort. Compared with age-matched healthy donors, untreated hematological or solid cancer patients showed higher blood TCR clonality.

CDR3 length equals 16 residues. Trimming took 4 bases from V and 10 from J; bases not matched to a gene: 14. Germline V CDR1 and CDR2: SGHTA, FQGTGA. Multiplex touch-down PCR with TRB-A/B primers amplified rearranged V-D-J TRB sequences. TCRdb processed the multiplex PCR reads anew with MiXCR; each CDR3 protein has one entry. The sample contains 9,000 or so distinct CDR3 sequences, roughly 32% of which appear only once. Peripheral blood genomic DNA, not sorted cells or RNA, was the template. This TCR came from a human donor in good health. Sequenced material: blood. The J gene is TRBJ2-1, the V gene TRBV7-3; 9 bases match TRBD2. The chain's CDR3 is CASSWGGASGAREQFF. CDR3 DNA: TGTGCCAGCAGCTGGGGAGGCGCTAGCGGGGCGCGGGAGCAGTTCTTC.